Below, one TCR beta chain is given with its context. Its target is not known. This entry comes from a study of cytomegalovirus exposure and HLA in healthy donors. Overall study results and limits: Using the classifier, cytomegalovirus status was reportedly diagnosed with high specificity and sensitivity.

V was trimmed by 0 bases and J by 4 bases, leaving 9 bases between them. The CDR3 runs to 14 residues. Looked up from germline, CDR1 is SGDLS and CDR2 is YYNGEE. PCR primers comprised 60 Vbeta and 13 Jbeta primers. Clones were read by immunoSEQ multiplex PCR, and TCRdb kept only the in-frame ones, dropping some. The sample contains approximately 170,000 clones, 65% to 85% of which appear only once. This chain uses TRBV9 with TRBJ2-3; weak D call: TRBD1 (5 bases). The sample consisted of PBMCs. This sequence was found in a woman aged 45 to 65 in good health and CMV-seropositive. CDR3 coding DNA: TGTGCCAGCAGCGTAGAGGCAGGGCCAGATACGCAGTATTTT. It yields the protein CASSVEAGPDTQYF.